This T cell receptor beta chain appears in the sequencing data of a study of T cells in women clearing cervical HPV infection. Study-wide results and limits: CIN3+ cases had significantly higher TCR repertoire richness than controls, but evenness did not differ.

Cervical HPV DNA detected by MY09/MY11 PCR, typed by dot-blot. immunoSEQ multiplex PCR used an average of 1200 ng genomic DNA. The repertoire was sequenced with immunoSEQ multiplex PCR; TCRdb's copy has only in-frame clones and lacks some. The specimen's table records roughly 35,000 clones. The CDR3 runs to 15 residues. The V segment lost 6 bases and the J segment 0 bases; nucleotides outside the gene matches: 5. Germline V gene data show CDR1 as SGHDN and CDR2 as FVKESK. With regard to this clone: Its cognate antigen is unknown. The CDR3 end falls 3 residues outside the read, so it is completed with the germline J gene.

Source material: blood buffy coat. The sequence derives from a woman aged 18-70 years with a cervical HPV16 infection that either progressed to CIN3+ or cleared (not recorded which). The rearrangement joins TRBV14 to TRBJ2-5; TRBD2 agrees at 9 bases. CDR3 protein: CASRGASGDQETQYF. Partial CDR3 DNA: TGTGCCAGCAGAGGAGCTAGCGGGGACCAAGAGACC.